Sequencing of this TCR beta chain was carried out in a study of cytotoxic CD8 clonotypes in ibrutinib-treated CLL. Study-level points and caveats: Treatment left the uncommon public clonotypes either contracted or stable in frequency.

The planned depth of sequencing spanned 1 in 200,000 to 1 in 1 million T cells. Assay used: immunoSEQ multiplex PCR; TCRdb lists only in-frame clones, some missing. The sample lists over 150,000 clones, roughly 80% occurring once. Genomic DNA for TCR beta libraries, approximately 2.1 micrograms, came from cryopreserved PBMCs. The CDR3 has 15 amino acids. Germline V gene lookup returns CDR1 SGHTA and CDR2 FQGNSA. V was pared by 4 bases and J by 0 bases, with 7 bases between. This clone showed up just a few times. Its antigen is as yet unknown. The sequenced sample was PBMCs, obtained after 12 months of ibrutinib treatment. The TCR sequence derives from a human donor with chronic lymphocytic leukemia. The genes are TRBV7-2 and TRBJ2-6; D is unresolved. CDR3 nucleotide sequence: TGTGCCAGCAGCTCGTGGTTCTCTGGGGCCAACGTCCTGACTTTC. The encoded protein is CASSSWFSGANVLTF.